The 15 T cell receptor beta chains listed next were all sequenced from one sample in a study of blood T cell repertoires in COVID-19. The table came from immunoSEQ multiplex PCR; TCRdb's copy has only in-frame clones and leaves some out. In the table there are 150,000 to 200,000 clones, around four fifths of which are singletons. Input material: peripheral blood. These receptors originate from a young woman with acute or convalescent COVID-19.

For this clone: Different DNA sequences within this sample yield the same CDR3. V is TRBV7-2 and J is TRBJ1-2; 7 nucleotides match TRBD1. CDR1 and CDR2 (germline): SGHTA, FQGNSA. The ends lost 0 bases at V and 2 bases at J; junction bases unmatched: 3. This CDR3 is built from 15 residues. The CDR3 loop is CASSLASGQNYGYTF. The CDR3 DNA sequence: TGTGCCAGCAGCTTAGCATCGGGACAGAACTATGGCTACACCTTC.

This chain links TRBV30 with TRBJ1-5; D unclear. Trimming removed 7 bases from V and 3 bases from J, with 13 bases in between. The CDR3 contains 13 residues. Germline-derived CDR1 and CDR2 are GTSNPN and SVGIG (reference sequence). The CDR3 region has the DNA TGTGCCTACCGGGAATCGGACAATCAGCCCCAGCATTTT. It specifies CAYRESDNQPQHF.

This clone was observed a single time. V gene TRBV4-2 combines with J gene TRBJ2-5; D is uncertain. Germline V gives CDR1 LGHNA, CDR2 YNFKEQ. This CDR3 has 16 residues. With 0 bases removed from V and 2 bases from J, the gap between germline ends came to 13 bases. The CDR3 bases are TGTGCCAGCAGCCAAGATAGGTGGAGACCTCAAGAGACCCAGTACTTC. Amino acid sequence: CASSQDRWRPQETQYF.

V is TRBV7-9 and J is TRBJ1-5; possibly TRBD1 for D (6 bases). The germline V gene has CDR1 SEHNR and CDR2 FQNEAQ (reference sequence). The CDR3 is made up of 15 amino acids. V was trimmed by 3 bases and J by 3 bases, leaving 12 bases between them. The CDR3 DNA sequence: TGTGCCAGCAGCTTTGGGGGCGCACCCAATCAGCCCCAGCATTTT. This translates into CASSFGGAPNQPQHF.

The sample holds one count of this clone. V usage is TRBV28 and J usage is TRBJ1-5, with D perhaps TRBD1 (5 bases). CDR1 and CDR2 from the germline V gene are MDHEN and SYDVKM. The V end lost 1 base, the J end lost 0 bases, and 10 bases lay between the germline ends. The CDR3 totals 16 residues. CDR3 DNA sequence: TGTGCCAGCAGTTTATTCCCAGGGAATAGCAATCAGCCCCAGCATTTT. As protein: CASSLFPGNSNQPQHF.

The chain links TRBV20-1 to TRBJ2-7; 8 nucleotides agree with TRBD1. After removal of 3 bases from V and 9 bases from J, the junction contained 4 bases not matched to a gene. CDR1 is DFQATT, CDR2 SNEGSKA, per germline (reference sequence). The CDR3 extends over 11 amino acids. The CDR3 protein is CSASYRGWQYF. CDR3 DNA sequence: TGCAGTGCTAGCTACAGGGGGTGGCAGTACTTC.

This chain joins TRBV7-2 and TRBJ1-2; possibly TRBD1 for D (6 bases). V dropped 2 bases and J dropped 4 bases, with 11 bases sitting between them. CDR1 SGHTA and CDR2 FQGNSA come from the germline V gene. The CDR3 sequence is 14 residues long. The CDR3 sequence is CASSLRNRAYGYTF. DNA for the CDR3: TGTGCCAGCAGCTTACGGAACAGGGCCTATGGCTACACCTTC.

The chain employs TRBV5-6 and TRBJ2-3, with D unclear. Germline V gives CDR1 SGHDT, CDR2 YYEEEE. The CDR3 covers 13 residues. Trimming took off 4 bases at V and 0 bases at J, with 6 bases between the two ends. The CDR3 protein is CASSIPSTDTQYF. The CDR3 DNA sequence: TGTGCCAGCAGCATCCCAAGCACAGATACGCAGTATTTT.

The chain has TRBV4-2 and TRBJ2-7, with TRBD1 as a possible D gene (5 bases). Trimming removed 1 base from V and 7 bases from J, with 14 bases in between. The CDR3 is made up of 14 amino acids. Looked up from germline, CDR1 is LGHNA and CDR2 is YNFKEQ. The CDR3 region has the DNA TGTGCCAGCAGCCAAGGGCAGGGCAGTGAGGAGCAGTACTTC. Protein sequence: CASSQGQGSEEQYF.

The genes are TRBV5-6 and TRBJ1-2; the D is unclear. Germline CDR1 reads SGHDT; CDR2 reads YYEEEE. V shed 7 bases and J shed 0 bases, with 13 bases lying between them. The length of the CDR3 is 14 residues. CDR3 DNA sequence: TGTGCCAGCCACTCCGGACTAGCTAACTATGGCTACACCTTC. Translation: CASHSGLANYGYTF.

This chain uses TRBV6-2 or TRBV6-3 with TRBJ2-6; D gene ambiguous. CDR1 is MNHEY, CDR2 SVGEGT, per germline. V was trimmed by 2 bases and J by 0 bases, leaving 5 bases between them. The CDR3 contains 15 residues. The CDR3 nucleotides are TGTGCCAGCAGTTACACGGGCTCTGGGGCCAACGTCCTGACTTTC. Translating gives CASSYTGSGANVLTF.

This rearrangement joins TRBV5-8 to TRBJ1-1, with TRBD1 as a possible D gene (6 bases). V was cut by 4 bases and J by 1 base, with 14 bases left in between. The CDR3 runs 15 residues. Germline V lookup: CDR1 SGHTS, CDR2 YDEGEE. This CDR3 reads CASSGTGHPNTEAFF. The CDR3 DNA sequence: TGTGCCAGCAGCGGGACGGGACACCCGAACACTGAAGCTTTCTTT.

This clone was picked up a small number of times. This chain uses TRBV11-2 with TRBJ2-7; the D gene is possibly TRBD1 (5 bases). The CDR3 consists of 11 residues. In germline, CDR1 is SGHAT, CDR2 FQNNGV. Trimming left V 3 bases short and J 7 bases short, with 7 bases between. This chain's CDR3 is CASSFRDEQYF. The CDR3 region has the DNA TGTGCCAGCAGCTTCAGGGATGAGCAGTACTTC.

The gene calls are TRBV5-1 and TRBJ1-1, with 9 bases that match TRBD1. The V gene's germline CDR1 is SGHRS and CDR2 YFSETQ. The CDR3 covers 13 residues. Trimming took 8 bases from V and 1 from J; bases not matched to a gene: 3. The CDR3 DNA is TGCGCCAGTCGGACAGGGGCGAACACTGAAGCTTTCTTT. Protein sequence: CASRTGANTEAFF. The whole variable domain, remainder taken from reference TRBV5-1 and TRBJ1-1, is KAGVTQTPRYLIKTRGQQVTLSCSPISGHRSVSWYQQTPGQGLQFLFEYFSETQRNKGNFPGRFSGRQFSNSRSEMNVSTLELGDSALYLCASRTGANTEAFFGQGTRLTVV.

V is TRBV11-2 and J is TRBJ2-3; the D gene is possibly TRBD1 (6 bases). This CDR3 region has 15 residues. Germline lookup yields CDR1 SGHAT and CDR2 FQNNGV. Trimming stripped 1 base from V and 4 bases from J, with 12 bases between. The CDR3 sequence: CASSLATGMADTQYF. As DNA, the CDR3 is TGTGCCAGCAGCTTAGCTACAGGGATGGCAGATACGCAGTATTTT.